One sample yielded the 23 T cell receptor beta chains listed below, sequenced in a study of blood T cell repertoires in COVID-19. The protocol was immunoSEQ multiplex PCR, while the TCRdb copy is restricted to in-frame clones and leaves out a portion. The sample lists roughly 100,000 clones, around 74% occurring once. Sequences were obtained from peripheral blood. The receptors originated from a woman aged 70 to 79 with acute or convalescent COVID-19.

Only a few counts were recorded for this clone. Distinct nucleotide sequences in the sample also encode this CDR3. This sequence joins TRBV5-1 and TRBJ1-1, with D unresolved. V was shortened by 0 bases and J by 0 bases, with 6 bases between the two germline ends. From germline, CDR1 is SGHRS and CDR2 YFSETQ. CDR3 length: 14 amino acids. CDR3 sequence: CASSLDLLNTEAFF. The CDR3, as DNA: TGCGCCAGCAGCTTGGATCTACTGAACACTGAAGCTTTCTTT.

A few counts support this clone. This chain links TRBV19 with TRBJ1-3, with TRBD1 matching over 8 bases. V was pared by 10 bases and J by 4 bases, with 12 bases of the junction left unmatched. Germline V gene data show CDR1 as LNHDA and CDR2 as SQIVND (reference sequence). This CDR3 has 15 residues. CDR3 protein: CATGGQGATGNTIYF. CDR3 in DNA: TGTGCCACCGGAGGGCAGGGGGCGACGGGAAACACCATATATTTT.

CDR3 DNA sequence: TGCGCCAGCAGCGACTTACTAGCGGGGCCTAAAGAGACCCAGTACTTC. It encodes CASSDLLAGPKETQYF. The chain joins TRBV5-1 to TRBJ2-5; 10 bases agree with TRBD2. The CDR3 runs to 16 residues. The junction had 9 bases not matched to a gene; V was cut back by 4 bases and J by 3 bases. Germline V gene data show CDR1 as SGHRS and CDR2 as YFSETQ.

The chain is built from TRBV24-1 and TRBJ1-2; a weak D match, TRBD1 (5 bases). This CDR3 is built from 13 residues. Trimming removed 10 bases at V and 5 bases at J, with 16 bases between. The germline V gene has CDR1 KGHDR and CDR2 SFDVKD. CDR3: CATGAAQGYGYTF. DNA of the CDR3: TGTGCCACAGGGGCCGCTCAGGGATATGGCTACACCTTC.

This chain links TRBV12-3 or TRBV12-4 with TRBJ2-5; no firm D call. The length of the CDR3 is 12 residues. V was clipped by 1 base and J by 9 bases, with 9 bases between them. The CDR3 sequence is CASSLGPPPQYF. The CDR3, as DNA: TGTGCCAGCAGTTTAGGGCCACCCCCCCAGTACTTC.

This clone was detected only a few times. The chain joins TRBV6-5 to TRBJ1-1, with 10 bases matching TRBD1. Germline V gene lookup returns CDR1 MNHEY and CDR2 SVGAGI. V lost 9 bases, J lost 5 bases, and 6 bases stayed unmatched. The CDR3 consists of 13 residues. The CDR3 DNA is TGTGCCAGTACGACAGGGGGCGGAACTGAAGCTTTCTTT. It translates to CASTTGGGTEAFF.

This clone appeared once. The rearrangement links TRBV4-1 to TRBJ1-2; no clear D gene. V shed 2 bases and J shed 6 bases, with 19 bases lying between them. Per germline, CDR1 MGHRA and CDR2 YSYEKL. The CDR3 totals 16 residues. The CDR3 sequence: CASSQRSLTVRDGYTF. As DNA, the CDR3 is TGCGCCAGCAGCCAACGTTCCCTTACAGTGCGGGATGGCTACACCTTC.

The chain employs TRBV11-2 and TRBJ2-5; 8 bases agree with TRBD2. The CDR3 has 14 amino acids. J lost 7 bases, V lost 4 bases, and 8 bases had no gene match. Germline values: CDR1 SGHAT, CDR2 FQNNGV. CDR3 sequence: CASSSAGAQGTQYF. The CDR3 DNA follows: TGTGCCAGCAGCTCAGCGGGGGCCCAGGGGACCCAGTACTTC.

This rearrangement joins TRBV5-4 to TRBJ1-1, with TRBD1 matching over 7 bases. In germline, CDR1 is SGHNT, CDR2 YYREEE (reference sequence). This CDR3 spans 14 amino acids. V was clipped by 4 bases and J by 1 base; unmatched bases: 4. The CDR3 reads CASSPWTGNTEAFF. CDR3 in DNA: TGTGCCAGCAGCCCATGGACAGGGAACACTGAAGCTTTCTTT. The full variable domain, in which reference TRBV5-4 and TRBJ1-1 provide the parts outside the CDR3, is ETGVTQSPTHLIKTRGQQVTLRCSSQSGHNTVSWYQQALGQGPQFIFQYYREEENGRGNFPPRFSGLQFPNYSSELNVNALELDDSALYLCASSPWTGNTEAFFGQGTRLTVV.

The chain couples TRBV6-5 to TRBJ2-5, with 9 bases fitting TRBD2. Germline values: CDR1 MNHEY, CDR2 SVGAGI. This CDR3 is built from 13 residues. V dropped 9 bases and J dropped 4; count of bases not matched to a gene: 6. CDR3 DNA sequence: TGTGCCAGATGCGGGGGGGCCGGAGAGACCCAGTACTTC. It specifies CARCGGAGETQYF.

V and J are TRBV29-1 and TRBJ1-1, with D maybe TRBD1 (6 bases). CDR3 length equals 13 residues. V lost 6 bases and J lost 0, with 11 bases in between. The germline gives CDR1 SQVTM, CDR2 ANQGSEA. DNA of the CDR3: TGCAGCGTCCGGGACAAGTTGAACACTGAAGCTTTCTTT. This encodes CSVRDKLNTEAFF.

This clone came up once. The chain is built from TRBV30 and TRBJ1-6; TRBD1 aligns across 9 bases. The germline V gene has CDR1 GTSNPN and CDR2 SVGIG (reference sequence). This CDR3 is 15 amino acids long. V dropped 0 bases and J dropped 3; count of bases not matched to a gene: 0. The CDR3 sequence: CAWSVTGGYNSPLHF. CDR3 coding DNA: TGTGCCTGGAGTGTGACAGGGGGCTATAATTCACCCCTCCACTTT.

V usage is TRBV2 and J usage is TRBJ2-3; 7 bases match TRBD1. The length of the CDR3 is 12 residues. Germline loops: CDR1 SNHLY, CDR2 FYNNEI. V dropped 8 bases and J dropped 5; count of bases not matched to a gene: 4. The CDR3 DNA sequence: TGTGCCAGCGCTTACAGGGGAGATACGCAGTATTTT. As protein: CASAYRGDTQYF. Looking up the rest from reference TRBV2 and TRBJ2-3 gives the full variable domain: EPEVTQTPSHQVTQMGQEVILRCVPISNHLYFYWYRQILGQKVEFLVSFYNNEISEKSEIFDDQFSVERPDGSNFTLKIRSTKLEDSAMYFCASAYRGDTQYFGPGTRLTVL.

The chain employs TRBV10-3 and TRBJ2-2, with 11 bases fitting TRBD1. V lost 8 bases and J lost 3; bases outside the gene matches: 2. Germline lookup yields CDR1 ENHRY and CDR2 SYGVKD. This CDR3 comprises 14 residues. The CDR3 bases are TGTGCCATCGGGGGACAGGGGGACACCGGGGAGCTGTTTTTT. Translation gives CAIGGQGDTGELFF.

This clone occurred a few times. No DNA is shown, since the ends of the CDR3 on it are uncertain; the CDR3 is the one TCRdb lists. The CDR3: CASSLWTRVNTEAFF. The chain links TRBV28 to TRBJ1-1; TRBD1, the table's D call, was not compared with the DNA. The CDR3 has 15 amino acids, counting both end residues. The germline V gene has CDR1 MDHEN and CDR2 SYDVKM.

There are many counts of this clone. The rearrangement joins TRBV3-1 (or the pseudogene TRBV3-2) to TRBJ1-3; 7 nucleotides match TRBD1. Germline V lookup: CDR1 LGHDT, CDR2 YNNKEL (reference sequence). V gave up 3 bases and J gave up 0 bases; unmatched junction bases: 11. There are 18 residues in the CDR3. The CDR3: CASSQGQHRLYSGNTIYF. The CDR3 DNA sequence: TGTGCCAGCAGCCAGGGACAGCACCGACTCTACTCTGGAAACACCATATATTTT.

The V and J genes are TRBV27 and TRBJ2-5; 9 bases are a match to TRBD1. The length of the CDR3 is 15 residues. CDR1 is MNHEY and CDR2 is SMNVEV in the germline V gene (reference sequence). The junction had 11 bases not matched to a gene; V was cut back by 8 bases and J by 4 bases. In DNA form, the CDR3 reads TGTGCCAGCCGTCGACAGGGGGTGATAGGAGAGACCCAGTACTTC. Residues: CASRRQGVIGETQYF.

J is TRBJ1-5 and V is TRBV15; tentative D call: TRBD1 (5 bases). The V end lost 0 bases, the J end lost 3 bases, and 9 bases lay between the germline ends. Germline V gene sequence: CDR1 LNHNV, CDR2 YYDKDF (reference sequence). The CDR3 covers 15 residues. CDR3: CATSRDAGLNQPQHF. In DNA form, the CDR3 reads TGTGCCACCAGCAGAGATGCGGGACTCAATCAGCCCCAGCATTTT.

This sequence joins TRBV5-1 and TRBJ1-5; D call uncertain. Germline V gives CDR1 SGHRS, CDR2 YFSETQ. V was trimmed by 0 bases and J by 5 bases, leaving 12 bases between them. This CDR3 has 15 residues. For the CDR3, the DNA is TGCGCCAGCAGCTTGGGAAACGTCGCGGATCAGCCCCAGCATTTT. Protein sequence: CASSLGNVADQPQHF.

This chain connects TRBV6-5 to TRBJ2-7, with D unclear. In germline, CDR1 is MNHEY, CDR2 SVGAGI. This CDR3 has 12 amino acids. V lost 7 bases to trimming and J lost 2 bases, with 9 bases between them. The DNA for the CDR3 is TGTGCCAGCATGGTCGGAGCCTACGAGCAGTACTTC. Its translation: CASMVGAYEQYF.

This rearrangement joins TRBV28 to TRBJ2-7, with D possibly being TRBD2 (5 bases). CDR3 length equals 11 residues. Trimming removed 2 bases at V and 6 bases at J, with 5 bases between. Looked up from germline, CDR1 is MDHEN and CDR2 is SYDVKM. CDR3: CASSLRGEQYF. CDR3 nucleotide sequence: TGTGCCAGCAGTTTACGGGGCGAGCAGTACTTC.

This clone is classed as medium-sized. The chain couples TRBV7-2 to TRBJ1-1; TRBD1 aligns across 7 bases. The V and J ends lost 2 bases and 0 bases, in that order; junction bases with no gene match: 15. CDR1 and CDR2 (germline): SGHTA, FQGNSA. This CDR3 contains 19 residues. In DNA form, the CDR3 reads TGTGCCAGCAGCTTAAGGCAATGGGACCAGGGGGTAATGAACACTGAAGCTTTCTTT. It encodes CASSLRQWDQGVMNTEAFF.

Of note for this clone: The junction and the germline gene differ at one end; a read error may be behind it. The chain links TRBV11-3 to TRBJ1-1; D is perhaps TRBD1 (5 bases). The CDR3 spans 15 residues. The germline CDR1 and CDR2 sequences are SGHNT and YENEEA. Here the CDR3 reads CASSLGGERNAEAFF. CDR3 DNA sequence: TGTGCCAGCAGCTTAGGGGGGGAGCGGAACGCTGAAGCTTTCTTT.